The 11 T cell receptor beta chains below were found in one sample sequenced in a study of cytomegalovirus exposure and HLA in healthy donors. Both 60 Vbeta primers and 13 Jbeta primers went into the PCR. TCRdb keeps only in-frame clones here, not all; method: immunoSEQ multiplex PCR. The sample contains 130,000 or so clones, around 73% of which appear only once. Sequencing was carried out using PBMCs. These receptors originate from a female donor in good health and CMV-seronegative.

The chain combines TRBV7-2 with TRBJ2-1; weak D call: TRBD2 (6 bases). Trimming shortened V by 4 bases and J by 7 bases, and 14 bases separated the two germline ends. The germline CDR1 and CDR2 sequences are SGHTA and FQGNSA. The CDR3 is 14 residues long. CDR3 protein: CASSSFTSSNEQFF. CDR3 nucleotides: TGTGCCAGCAGCTCCTTTACTAGCAGTAATGAGCAGTTCTTC. Variable domain in full (rest from reference TRBV7-2 and TRBJ2-1): GAGVSQSPSNKVTEKGKDVELRCDPISGHTALYWYRQSLGQGLEFLIYFQGNSAPDKSGLPSDRFSAERTGGSVSTLTIQRTQQEDSAVYLCASSSFTSSNEQFFGPGTRLTVL.

This clone has just one count. CDR3 bases: TGTGCCAGCAGCCCCCAGACAGGGGGACATCAGCCCCAGCATTTT. Amino acids: CASSPQTGGHQPQHF. The chain uses TRBV7-2 and TRBJ1-5; 9 positions agree with TRBD1. Trimming removed 5 bases from V and 5 bases from J; junction bases left unmatched: 7. Germline V gene lookup returns CDR1 SGHTA and CDR2 FQGNSA. The CDR3 extends over 15 amino acids. Full variable domain (remainder filled in from reference TRBV7-2 and TRBJ1-5): GAGVSQSPSNKVTEKGKDVELRCDPISGHTALYWYRQSLGQGLEFLIYFQGNSAPDKSGLPSDRFSAERTGGSVSTLTIQRTQQEDSAVYLCASSPQTGGHQPQHFGDGTRLSIL.

CDR3 nucleotide sequence: TGTGCCTGGAGTGGATGGAGCGGCCGTACCGTCACAGATACGCAGTATTTT. Its translation: CAWSGWSGRTVTDTQYF. The chain employs TRBV30 and TRBJ2-3, with TRBD2 as a possible D gene (5 bases). The CDR3 runs to 17 residues. The V gene lost 1 base and the J gene lost 2 bases, with 19 bases spanning the gap. The V gene's germline CDR1 is GTSNPN and CDR2 SVGIG (reference sequence).

This clone was counted a single time. This chain links TRBV4-1 with TRBJ1-4; TRBD1 is a possible D gene (5 bases). CDR3 length: 18 residues. Germline V gene sequence: CDR1 MGHRA, CDR2 YSYEKL. Trimming stripped 1 base from V and 5 bases from J, with 20 bases between. The CDR3 region is CASSQAGGTGTRNEKLFF. In DNA, the CDR3 is TGCGCCAGCAGCCAAGCGGGGGGGACCGGGACTCGGAATGAAAAACTGTTTTTT.

The chain employs TRBV6-5 and TRBJ2-7; D possibly corresponds to TRBD1 (6 bases). The CDR3 extends over 13 amino acids. The V end lost 2 bases, the J end lost 5 bases, and 10 bases lay between the germline ends. Germline assignment: CDR1 MNHEY and CDR2 SVGAGI. CDR3 coding DNA: TGTGCCAGCAGTTACCGGAACAGGGACGAGCAGTACTTC. This encodes CASSYRNRDEQYF.

The chain employs TRBV7-6 and TRBJ2-1; D may be TRBD2 (5 bases). The germline gives CDR1 SGHVS, CDR2 FNYEAQ. Trimming took 6 bases from V and 5 from J, leaving 20 bases between them. The CDR3 consists of 16 residues. The CDR3 DNA follows: TGTGCCAGCAGTACGACTACGGACCTAATAAACAATGAGCAGTTCTTC. This translates into CASSTTTDLINNEQFF.

This rearrangement joins TRBV1 to TRBJ2-1; TRBD2 is the table's D call and was not checked against the DNA. TRBV1 is annotated as a pseudogene. This CDR3 contains 16 residues. The CDR3, as DNA: TGCACCAGCAGCCAGCCCTCGGGCGGGGGCTACAATGAGCAGTTCTTC. Its protein is CTSSQPSGGGYNEQFF.

V is TRBV2 and J is TRBJ2-3, with 8 bases fitting TRBD2. The germline V gene encodes CDR1 SNHLY and CDR2 FYNNEI. Unmatched junction bases numbered 6, after V lost 3 bases and J lost 4 bases. The CDR3 loop spans 15 amino acids. For the CDR3, the DNA is TGTGCCAGCAGTGATCAAGGACTAGCTCCAGATACGCAGTATTTT. It codes for CASSDQGLAPDTQYF.

The J gene is TRBJ2-5, the V gene TRBV7-9, with 7 bases identical to TRBD2. The CDR3 spans 13 residues. V shed 0 bases and J 5 bases; nucleotides not matched to a gene: 0. The V gene's germline CDR1 is SEHNR and CDR2 FQNEAQ (reference sequence). As DNA, the CDR3 is TGTGCCAGCAGCTTAGCGGGAGGGGAGACCCAGTACTTC. Amino acids: CASSLAGGETQYF.

The V call is TRBV4-2, the J call TRBJ2-1; no definite D call. Germline-derived CDR1 and CDR2 are LGHNA and YNFKEQ. Trimming removed 0 bases at V and 2 bases at J, with 8 bases between. The CDR3 has 15 amino acids. CDR3 sequence: CASSQDPGPYNEQFF. In DNA, the CDR3 is TGTGCCAGCAGCCAAGACCCAGGCCCCTACAATGAGCAGTTCTTC.

For the CDR3, the DNA is TGTGCCAGCAGGCCCTCCGGAGGAGGGGCTTTACTAGCCAAAAACATTCAGTACTTC. Its protein is CASRPSGGGALLAKNIQYF. The chain is built from TRBV2 and TRBJ2-4; perhaps TRBD2 as D (6 bases). Looked up from germline, CDR1 is SNHLY and CDR2 is FYNNEI. The CDR3 consists of 19 residues. Trimming stripped 6 bases from V and 0 bases from J, with 24 bases between.